A selection of T cell receptor beta chains follows, all from one sample in a study of T cell changes during pregnancy in multiple sclerosis. This table comes from immunoSEQ multiplex PCR, and its TCRdb copy is limited to in-frame clones, with some not included. Here the sample spans tens of thousands of clones, 80% to 90% being singletons. The specimen was CD4+ T cells from peripheral blood mononuclear cells, collected after pregnancy. These receptors all come from a female donor with multiple sclerosis, enrolled in a pregnancy study. The CDR3 runs from the conserved cysteine through the conserved F or W. D genes are given only for firm matches. Size is omitted from some rows. Given values are once, few, many or a class for expanded clones.

TGTGCCAGCAGGGTCGCGTGGGGCATGAACACTGAAGCTTTCTTT | CASRVAWGMNTEAFF | TRBV28 | . | . | TRBJ1-1
TGTGCCAGCAGCGTACCCGGACAGGGGTATCAGCCCCAGCATTTT | CASSVPGQGYQPQHF | TRBV2 | TRBD1 | few | TRBJ1-5
TGTGCCAGTAGTATTGGACAGGGGGTGGCCTACAATGAGCAGTTCTTC | CASSIGQGVAYNEQFF | TRBV19 | TRBD1 | . | TRBJ2-1
TGTGCCAGCAGTTTGACTTACGAACAGGGTACGCAGTATTTT | CASSLTYEQGTQYF | TRBV6-5 | . | . | TRBJ2-3
TGTGCCAGCTCACCAGCGGGGGACACTGAAGCTTTCTTT | CASSPAGDTEAFF | TRBV18 | . | . | TRBJ1-1
TGTGCTAGTGGTTTGGTACTTTTCGGGTTGAGGGGGCCTGGGGCCAACGTCCTGACTTTC | CASGLVLFGLRGPGANVLTF | TRBV12-5 | TRBD1 | . | TRBJ2-6
TGCGCCAGCAGCTTGGAGGGGAGGACCAAAAACATTCAGTACTTC | CASSLEGRTKNIQYF | TRBV5-1 | . | once | TRBJ2-4
TGCGCCAGCAGCTCCCAGGGAGGATCTGTGAACACTGAAGCTTTCTTT | CASSSQGGSVNTEAFF | TRBV5-1 | . | . | TRBJ1-1
TGTGCCAGCAGCCAAGTTGAACAGGTGTACGAGCAGTACTTC | CASSQVEQVYEQYF | TRBV4-2 | . | . | TRBJ2-7
TGTGCCTGGAGTTCCCCTACGGGGCCCCAGCATTTT | CAWSSPTGPQHF | TRBV30 | . | many | TRBJ1-5
TGTGCCAGCATAGGCGGGGGCGGGGAGCTGTTTTTT | CASIGGGGELFF | TRBV28 | TRBD2 | once | TRBJ2-2
TGTGCCAGCAGTGAGGGACTAGCCGGATATAAAGAGCAGTATTTT | CASSEGLAGYKEQYF | TRBV2 | TRBD2 | . | TRBJ2-3
TGTGCCAGCAGCTTAGGGCTAGCGGGAGGGTTTGAGCAGTTCTTC | CASSLGLAGGFEQFF | TRBV11-2 | TRBD2 | . | TRBJ2-1